The 20 T cell receptor beta chains below come from one sample, sequenced in a study of blood T cell repertoires in COVID-19. Some clones are missing from TCRdb's copy, which holds only in-frame ones; the method was immunoSEQ multiplex PCR. Among 140,000 to 150,000 clones listed, approximately 80% were seen once. Sequences were obtained from PBMCs or T cells enriched from blood (not recorded which). The receptors derive from a woman in her forties or fifties who had recovered from COVID-19.

This rearrangement joins TRBV16 to TRBJ1-5; unclear D gene. V dropped 4 bases and J dropped 10 bases, with 20 bases sitting between them. The CDR3 spans 15 residues. Germline V lookup: CDR1 KGHSY, CDR2 FQNENV. The chain's CDR3 is CASSREPPVPGPQHF. The CDR3 DNA reads TGTGCCAGCAGCCGAGAGCCCCCGGTCCCGGGACCCCAGCATTTT.

J is TRBJ1-2 and V is TRBV28, with a weak D call TRBD1 (5 bases). Trimming took off 10 bases at V and 1 base at J, with 7 bases between the two ends. The CDR3 is 11 residues long. CDR1 is MDHEN, CDR2 SYDVKM, per germline. Here the CDR3 reads CATQGNYGYTF. The CDR3 nucleotides read TGTGCCACTCAGGGTAACTATGGCTACACCTTC.

This clone was counted a single time. The genes are TRBV30 and TRBJ1-4; D gene ambiguous. The V gene lost 0 bases and the J gene lost 4 bases, with 6 bases spanning the gap. From germline, CDR1 is GTSNPN and CDR2 SVGIG (reference sequence). The length of the CDR3 is 13 residues. CDR3 bases: TGTGCCTGGAGTGTACAGCATAATGAAAAACTGTTTTTT. This codes for CAWSVQHNEKLFF.

This chain connects TRBV7-6 to TRBJ1-1, with 7 bases matching TRBD1. The CDR3 spans 15 residues. Unmatched junction bases numbered 8, after V lost 2 bases and J lost 5 bases. Germline loops: CDR1 SGHVS, CDR2 FNYEAQ. The CDR3 nucleotides read TGTGCCAGCAGCTTACGACAGGGAGGAGGGACTGAAGCTTTCTTT. Translated: CASSLRQGGGTEAFF.

The genes are TRBV28 and TRBJ1-6; D gene unclear. Trimming cost V 7 bases and J 8 bases, with 6 bases left between them. This CDR3 has 11 amino acids. The germline V gene has CDR1 MDHEN and CDR2 SYDVKM. CDR3 nucleotides: TGTGCCAGCACCAGTGATTCACCCCTCCACTTT. Its translation: CASTSDSPLHF.

The chain joins TRBV28 to TRBJ1-1; no reliable D call. V lost 5 bases and J 4 bases, leaving 20 bases between the germline ends. Germline assignment: CDR1 MDHEN and CDR2 SYDVKM. This CDR3 contains 16 residues. The CDR3 is CASSVGDQRSGTEAFF. CDR3 in DNA: TGTGCCAGCAGTGTTGGCGATCAAAGGTCGGGCACTGAAGCTTTCTTT. The full variable domain, with the rest looked up from reference TRBV28 and TRBJ1-1, is DVKVTQSSRYLVKRTGEKVFLECVQDMDHENMFWYRQDPGLGLRLIYFSYDVKMKEKGDIPEGYSVSREKKERFSLILESASTNQTSMYLCASSVGDQRSGTEAFFGQGTRLTVV.

The CDR3 sequence: CASSPRTFDEKLFF. For the CDR3, the DNA is TGTGCCAGCAGCCCCCGGACTTTCGATGAAAAACTGTTTTTT. J is TRBJ1-4 and V is TRBV11-2; D gene unclear. Germline V gene sequence: CDR1 SGHAT, CDR2 FQNNGV. The V gene lost 5 bases and the J gene lost 6 bases, with 13 bases spanning the gap. The CDR3 length is 14 residues. Full variable domain (outside the CDR3, taken from reference TRBV11-2 and TRBJ1-4): EAGVAQSPRYKIIEKRQSVAFWCNPISGHATLYWYQQILGQGPKLLIQFQNNGVVDDSQLPKDRFSAERLKGVDSTLKIQPAKLEDSAVYLCASSPRTFDEKLFFGSGTQLSVL.

The rearrangement uses TRBV28 and TRBJ1-4; 8 nucleotides match TRBD1. This CDR3 comprises 14 residues. Germline CDR1 reads MDHEN; CDR2 reads SYDVKM. V was pared by 4 bases and J by 6 bases, with 4 bases of the junction left unmatched. The CDR3 DNA is TGTGCCAGCAGTTCTCAGGGGGCGGATGAAAAACTGTTTTTT. Encoded protein: CASSSQGADEKLFF.

This clone was detected only once. The chain combines TRBV27 with TRBJ1-6; TRBD1 agrees at 8 bases. Per the germline V gene, CDR1 is MNHEY and CDR2 is SMNVEV (reference sequence). The trim removed 3 bases at V and 7 bases at J, leaving 2 bases unmatched. The CDR3 is 14 residues long. The CDR3 region is CASSFGDRNSPLHF. The CDR3 DNA reads TGTGCCAGCAGTTTTGGGGACAGGAATTCACCCCTCCACTTT.

The chain has TRBV6-4 and TRBJ2-5; 7 bases match TRBD2. This CDR3 region has 13 residues. Per germline, CDR1 MRHNA and CDR2 SNTAGT. V dropped 2 bases and J dropped 10; count of bases not matched to a gene: 7. CDR3: CASSDGYGGNQYF. CDR3 nucleotides: TGTGCCAGCAGTGACGGATACGGGGGGAACCAGTACTTC.

CDR3 residues: CASSFGTSGDNEQFF. The CDR3 DNA follows: TGTGCCAGCAGTTTTGGGACTAGCGGGGACAATGAGCAGTTCTTC. The chain combines TRBV27 with TRBJ2-1, with 13 bases aligning to TRBD2. CDR1 MNHEY and CDR2 SMNVEV come from the germline V gene (reference sequence). V shed 3 bases, J shed 5 bases, and the junction held 1 base outside the gene matches. The CDR3 totals 15 residues.

The chain has TRBV5-4 and TRBJ2-1; D perhaps matches TRBD1 (5 bases). The CDR3 totals 13 residues. Trimming took off 4 bases at V and 3 bases at J, with 8 bases between the two ends. Germline values: CDR1 SGHNT, CDR2 YYREEE (reference sequence). This CDR3 is CASSADSYNEQFF. In nucleotides, the CDR3 is TGTGCCAGCAGCGCAGACAGCTACAATGAGCAGTTCTTC.

This clone showed up just a few times. Here the CDR3 DNA reads TGTGCCAGCAGTTTCCGGGCTAGGGAGGAGTACTTC. It is translated as CASSFRAREEYF. J is TRBJ2-7 and V is TRBV28; TRBD2 is a possible D gene (6 bases). Germline CDR1 is MDHEN and CDR2 is SYDVKM. The CDR3 consists of 12 residues. Trimming removed 3 bases from V and 11 bases from J, with 14 bases in between.

V usage is TRBV6-1 and J usage is TRBJ1-5; possible D gene TRBD1, 6 bases. CDR1 is MNHNS and CDR2 is SASEGT in the germline V gene. This CDR3 region has 15 residues. V lost 2 bases to trimming and J lost 4 bases, with 12 bases between them. The CDR3 protein is CASSERAGVNQPQHF. The CDR3 DNA is TGTGCCAGCAGTGAAAGGGCAGGGGTAAATCAGCCCCAGCATTTT.

In DNA form, the CDR3 reads TGTGCCAGTAGTATTCAAGCGAACACTGAAGCTTTCTTT. It encodes CASSIQANTEAFF. The J gene is TRBJ1-1, the V gene TRBV19; D is ambiguous. The CDR3 runs to 13 residues. V shed 3 bases and J shed 1 base, with 6 bases lying between them. The germline V gene encodes CDR1 LNHDA and CDR2 SQIVND (reference sequence).

The chain recombines TRBV18 with TRBJ1-4; D may be TRBD1 (6 bases). The CDR3 has 16 amino acids. In germline, CDR1 is KGHSH, CDR2 LQKENI. Deletions cut 5 bases from V and 0 bases from J, with 13 bases between. The CDR3 reads CASSDGQISTNEKLFF. The CDR3 nucleotides are TGTGCCAGCTCAGACGGACAGATCTCAACTAATGAAAAACTGTTTTTT.

The rearrangement links TRBV2 to TRBJ1-1, with D possibly being TRBD1 (5 bases). The CDR3 is 13 residues long. Germline assignment: CDR1 SNHLY and CDR2 FYNNEI. Trimming removed 1 base from V and 4 bases from J, with 7 bases in between. The DNA of the CDR3 is TGTGCCAGCAGTGAAGGGCAGGGCACTGAAGCTTTCTTT. It translates to CASSEGQGTEAFF.

The DNA of the CDR3 is TGTGCCAGCAGCTTAAAACAGGGGGGTTATGGCTACACCTTC. Its translation: CASSLKQGGYGYTF. The V gene is TRBV7-9, the J gene TRBJ1-2; 8 bases match TRBD1. The length of the CDR3 is 14 residues. Germline CDR1 reads SEHNR; CDR2 reads FQNEAQ (reference sequence). V lost 2 bases, J lost 5 bases, and 4 bases stayed unmatched.

This clone was seen only once. The J gene is TRBJ2-1, the V gene TRBV5-6; possibly TRBD2 for D (6 bases). Germline loops: CDR1 SGHDT, CDR2 YYEEEE. The CDR3 runs to 16 residues. Trimming left V 4 bases short and J 0 bases short, with 14 bases between. CDR3 region: CASSPLAQSSYNEQFF. CDR3 sequence (DNA): TGTGCCAGCAGCCCTCTAGCGCAGAGCTCCTACAATGAGCAGTTCTTC. Full variable domain (rest looked up from reference TRBV5-6 and TRBJ2-1): DAGVTQSPTHLIKTRGQQVTLRCSPKSGHDTVSWYQQALGQGPQFIFQYYEEEERQRGNFPDRFSGHQFPNYSSELNVNALLLGDSALYLCASSPLAQSSYNEQFFGPGTRLTVL.

This clone was seen once. The rearrangement joins TRBV7-9 to TRBJ2-5, with 8 bases that match TRBD1. Germline CDR1 and CDR2: SEHNR and FQNEAQ (reference sequence). Trimming removed 1 base from V and 5 bases from J; junction bases left unmatched: 6. This CDR3 spans 15 amino acids. CDR3 loop: CASSLGQGAEETQYF. The CDR3 nucleotides are TGTGCCAGCAGCTTAGGGCAGGGGGCCGAGGAGACCCAGTACTTC.